This TCR beta chain was sequenced for a study of beta chain features in type 1 diabetes. Study-level results: Within patients, naive, central memory and Treg TCRB repertoires seemed more similar than within healthy donors. Type 1 diabetes patients had moderately but significantly shorter TCRB CDR3s in all four CD4+ subsets.

A remark on this clone: Its specificity is not known.

Expressed TCRB transcripts got sequenced, as all isolated RNA was reverse transcribed. TCRdb's copy holds only in-frame clones and misses some; the assay was immunoSEQ multiplex PCR. The sample records tens of thousands of clones, more than 45% being singletons. From germline, CDR1 is MNHNY and CDR2 SVGAGI (reference sequence). Deletions cut 5 bases from V and 0 bases from J, with 8 bases between. The CDR3 length is 14 residues. The specimen sequenced was central memory CD4+ T cells from blood. This receptor was taken from a man aged 25 to 40 with type 1 diabetes. The chain uses TRBV6-6 and TRBJ2-1; D unclear. CDR3 coding DNA: TGTGCCAGCAGTCTTTCGAGCTCCTACAATGAGCAGTTCTTC. It encodes CASSLSSSYNEQFF.